These 29 T cell receptor beta chains originate from one sample sequenced in a study of technical replicates of blood from a handful of donors. Sequenced by immunoSEQ multiplex PCR; TCRdb stores in-frame clones only, minus some. The sample yields 75,000 to 95,000 clones, less than 95% seen once. Sequences were obtained from T cells isolated from PBMCs. These receptors originate from a human donor in good health.

This rearrangement joins TRBV6-6 to TRBJ1-3, with 9 bases identical to TRBD1. CDR1 MNHNY and CDR2 SVGAGI come from the germline V gene (reference sequence). The CDR3 is 15 residues long. Trimming removed 5 bases from V and 8 bases from J; junction bases left unmatched: 10. The CDR3 spells CASSPSGTGLYTIYF. The CDR3 DNA sequence: TGTGCCAGCAGTCCTTCCGGGACAGGGTTGTACACCATATATTTT.

The chain joins TRBV5-4 to TRBJ2-2; TRBD2 matches at 8 bases. Germline V gene lookup returns CDR1 SGHNT and CDR2 YYREEE (reference sequence). The CDR3 contains 15 residues. After removal of 0 bases from V and 4 bases from J, the junction contained 2 bases not matched to a gene. CDR3 sequence (DNA): TGTGCCAGCAGCTTGGCCGGGGGGGCCACCGGGGAGCTGTTTTTT. It translates to CASSLAGGATGELFF.

V gene TRBV9 combines with J gene TRBJ2-7, with 7 bases lining up with TRBD2. After removal of 7 bases from V and 3 bases from J, the junction contained 1 base not matched to a gene. From germline, CDR1 is SGDLS and CDR2 YYNGEE. This CDR3 is 11 amino acids long. CDR3 sequence: CASGRGYEQYF. In DNA, the CDR3 is TGTGCCAGCGGGAGGGGCTACGAGCAGTACTTC.

J is TRBJ2-5 and V is TRBV5-1, with 8 nucleotides matching TRBD2. V lost 0 bases and J lost 1; bases outside the gene matches: 2. The CDR3 loop spans 15 amino acids. Germline-derived CDR1 and CDR2 are SGHRS and YFSETQ. CDR3 sequence reads: CASSLGLAGQETQYF. In DNA, the CDR3 is TGCGCCAGCAGCTTGGGCCTAGCGGGCCAAGAGACCCAGTACTTC.

The chain uses TRBV13 and TRBJ2-1, with D uncertain. The length of the CDR3 is 19 residues. Germline CDR1 reads PRHDT; CDR2 reads FYEKMQ (reference sequence). With 3 bases removed from V and 2 bases from J, the gap between germline ends came to 23 bases. The CDR3 nucleotides read TGTGCCAGCAGCTTGCCGAACCTCGGCGACCTTGGGCCCTACAATGAGCAGTTCTTC. Its translation: CASSLPNLGDLGPYNEQFF.

The V and J genes are TRBV10-3 and TRBJ2-7, with 9 bases aligning to TRBD1. The V gene end was trimmed by 6 bases and the J gene end by 1 base; junction bases not matched to a gene: 4. Germline lookup yields CDR1 ENHRY and CDR2 SYGVKD. The CDR3 has 14 residues. CDR3 in DNA: TGTGCCATCAGATCCGGGACAGGGTCCTACGAGCAGTACTTC. Protein: CAIRSGTGSYEQYF.

DNA of the CDR3: TGTGCCAGCACCGTCACAGAAGCTAACACTGAAGCTTTCTTT. Translating gives CASTVTEANTEAFF. V gene TRBV7-8 combines with J gene TRBJ1-1; no reliable D call. The CDR3 totals 14 residues. V was trimmed by 7 bases and J by 2 bases, leaving 14 bases between them. The germline gives CDR1 SGHVS, CDR2 FQNEAQ.

The chain combines TRBV20-1 with TRBJ1-2; D uncertain. CDR1 is DFQATT, CDR2 SNEGSKA, per germline (reference sequence). This CDR3 has 10 residues. The V end lost 3 bases, the J end lost 6 bases, and 5 bases lay between the germline ends. The CDR3, as DNA: TGCAGTGCTAGTAAAAATGGCTACACCTTC. Its translation is CSASKNGYTF.

The chain's CDR3 is CASSELQGGNYGYTF. DNA for the CDR3: TGTGCCAGCAGTGAGCTACAGGGGGGTAACTATGGCTACACCTTC. The V and J genes are TRBV6-4 and TRBJ1-2, with 8 positions matching TRBD1. The germline CDR1 and CDR2 sequences are MRHNA and SNTAGT. The CDR3 covers 15 residues. J was trimmed by 1 base and V by 3 bases; bases with no gene match: 4.

This clone was detected a few times. This sequence joins TRBV10-2 and TRBJ1-1; D uncertain. Trimming shortened V by 4 bases and J by 3 bases, and 12 bases separated the two germline ends. The CDR3 is 14 amino acids. The V gene's germline CDR1 is WSHSY and CDR2 SAAADI. The CDR3 nucleotides are TGCGCCAGCAGTGTAACAACAGCTTACACTGAAGCTTTCTTT. This codes for CASSVTTAYTEAFF.

This chain joins TRBV28 and TRBJ2-2, with D tentatively TRBD1 (5 bases). The CDR3 runs 13 residues. The V end was cut by 6 bases, the J end by 5 bases, with 10 bases between. Germline V lookup: CDR1 MDHEN, CDR2 SYDVKM. The CDR3 is CASRDTGTGELFF. CDR3 nucleotide sequence: TGTGCCAGCAGGGACACCGGGACCGGGGAGCTGTTTTTT.

V is TRBV19 and J is TRBJ1-2; 11 bases align to TRBD1. Germline V gene sequence: CDR1 LNHDA, CDR2 SQIVND (reference sequence). This CDR3 region has 14 residues. V shed 8 bases and J 8 bases; nucleotides not matched to a gene: 10. The CDR3, as DNA: TGTGCCAGTGGGACCGGGACAGGGGGAAGCGGCTACACCTTC. Its translation is CASGTGTGGSGYTF.

This clone was seen only once. The chain has TRBV19 and TRBJ1-1; D call uncertain. Trimming took off 3 bases at V and 5 bases at J, with 7 bases between the two ends. The CDR3 runs 12 residues. Germline CDR1 and CDR2: LNHDA and SQIVND (reference sequence). The CDR3 sequence is CASSIGQTEAFF. In DNA, the CDR3 is TGTGCCAGTAGTATTGGGCAGACTGAAGCTTTCTTT.

The chain combines TRBV29-1 with TRBJ2-3; 7 bases are a match to TRBD2. The CDR3 loop spans 14 amino acids. J was trimmed by 1 base and V by 3 bases; bases with no gene match: 4. Germline CDR1 is SQVTM and CDR2 is ANQGSEA. The CDR3 here is CSVDPLAGTDTQYF. In DNA, the CDR3 is TGCAGCGTTGACCCCCTAGCGGGCACAGATACGCAGTATTTT.

This rearrangement joins TRBV9 to TRBJ2-7; 9 bases map to TRBD1. Trimming removed 1 base from V and 3 bases from J; junction bases left unmatched: 2. This CDR3 has 14 residues. Germline loops: CDR1 SGDLS, CDR2 YYNGEE. The CDR3 region is CASSVLGQGYEQYF. The CDR3 bases are TGTGCCAGCAGCGTATTGGGACAGGGCTACGAGCAGTACTTC.

The chain couples TRBV11-2 to TRBJ1-2, with D perhaps TRBD1 (6 bases). The germline V gene encodes CDR1 SGHAT and CDR2 FQNNGV. V was pared by 2 bases and J by 5 bases, with 12 bases between. The CDR3 is made up of 14 amino acids. Written as DNA, the CDR3 is TGTGCCAGCAGCTTAACAGGGCAGGGATATGGCTACACCTTC. Protein product: CASSLTGQGYGYTF.

CDR3 in amino acids: CASSDPPGLAGSNEQFF. Here the CDR3 DNA reads TGCGCCAGCAGCGATCCCCCGGGACTAGCGGGAAGCAATGAGCAGTTCTTC. The chain has TRBV10-1 and TRBJ2-1; 13 bases match TRBD2. Germline CDR1 is WNHNN and CDR2 is SYGVQD (reference sequence). CDR3 size: 17 residues. V shed 6 bases and J 6 bases; nucleotides not matched to a gene: 11.

This chain links TRBV27 with TRBJ2-7, with 10 bases identical to TRBD1. Germline-derived CDR1 and CDR2 are MNHEY and SMNVEV (reference sequence). After removal of 5 bases from V and 6 bases from J, the junction contained 7 bases not matched to a gene. This CDR3 is 14 amino acids long. In DNA, the CDR3 is TGTGCCAGCAGTCGTTGGGACAGGGGAAGCGAGCAGTACTTC. Residues: CASSRWDRGSEQYF.

This sequence joins TRBV14 and TRBJ2-7, with 8 bases that match TRBD1. The CDR3 totals 15 residues. With V trimmed by 1 base and J by 5 bases, 7 bases remained unmatched. Germline loops: CDR1 SGHDN, CDR2 FVKESK. The CDR3 DNA follows: TGTGCCAGCAGCCAAGGTTGGACAGGGAGTAACGAGCAGTACTTC. Residues: CASSQGWTGSNEQYF.

This clone has a single count. The V gene is TRBV7-3, the J gene TRBJ2-7; perhaps TRBD1 as D (7 bases). Deletions cut 5 bases from V and 2 bases from J, with 16 bases between. Germline CDR1 and CDR2: SGHTA and FQGTGA. CDR3 length: 15 amino acids. The chain's CDR3 is CASSPQGGPTYEQYF. The CDR3 DNA is TGTGCCAGCAGCCCCCAGGGGGGCCCCACCTACGAGCAGTACTTC.

This chain links TRBV23-1 with TRBJ2-7; 8 nucleotides line up with TRBD1. TRBV23-1 is classed as an ORF, of uncertain function. CDR3 length: 16 amino acids. V trimming: 7 bases; J trimming: 2 bases; junction bases outside the gene matches: 13. The DNA for the CDR3 is TGCGCCAGCACTGTCACGGGACAGGCCGAAACCTACGAGCAGTACTTC. Protein product: CASTVTGQAETYEQYF.

The chain has TRBV7-9 and TRBJ1-2; D call uncertain. V was cut by 3 bases and J by 9 bases, with 11 bases left in between. CDR3 length: 12 residues. Per germline, CDR1 SEHNR and CDR2 FQNEAQ (reference sequence). Here the CDR3 DNA reads TGTGCCAGCAGCTTGGAGACTTATAGCTACACCTTC. Protein product: CASSLETYSYTF.

The J gene is TRBJ1-5, the V gene TRBV19, with D uncertain. Germline V gene sequence: CDR1 LNHDA, CDR2 SQIVND (reference sequence). Trimming took off 6 bases at V and 2 bases at J, with 20 bases between the two ends. CDR3 length equals 17 residues. In nucleotides, the CDR3 is TGTGCCAGTAGCGGGGAGCGGTACACCGTCGGCAATCAGCCCCAGCATTTT. Its protein is CASSGERYTVGNQPQHF. The whole variable domain, remainder taken from reference TRBV19 and TRBJ1-5, is DGGITQSPKYLFRKEGQNVTLSCEQNLNHDAMYWYRQDPGQGLRLIYYSQIVNDFQKGDIAEGYSVSREKKESFPLTVTSAQKNPTAFYLCASSGERYTVGNQPQHFGDGTRLSIL.

This clone was seen a few times. The rearrangement links TRBV4-1 to TRBJ1-1, with D possibly matching TRBD1 (5 bases). The germline V gene has CDR1 MGHRA and CDR2 YSYEKL. Trimming cost V 6 bases and J 7 bases, with 15 bases left between them. This CDR3 is built from 13 residues. The DNA of the CDR3 is TGCGCCAGCAGGCGTGAATGGGGGGATGAAGCTTTCTTT. This translates into CASRREWGDEAFF.

This chain links TRBV10-3 with TRBJ2-2; weak D call: TRBD1 (5 bases). The germline CDR1 and CDR2 sequences are ENHRY and SYGVKD. This CDR3 is built from 15 residues. Between the trimmed V and J ends, which lost 4 bases and 4 bases, there was a span of 13 bases. The CDR3 loop reads CAISAGQGSTGELFF. The CDR3 DNA sequence: TGTGCCATCAGTGCGGGTCAGGGTTCCACCGGGGAGCTGTTTTTT.

This chain uses TRBV11-2 with TRBJ1-1, with 8 nucleotides matching TRBD1. This CDR3 is 14 amino acids long. Germline trimming cut 5 bases from V and 5 bases from J; bases unmatched to any gene: 7. Per germline, CDR1 SGHAT and CDR2 FQNNGV. The DNA for the CDR3 is TGTGCCAGCAGCCTTCGACAGGGGAGGACTGAAGCTTTCTTT. It specifies CASSLRQGRTEAFF.

V gene TRBV28 combines with J gene TRBJ1-2, with D hard to call. The V and J ends lost 7 bases and 7 bases respectively, with 10 bases between them. CDR1 and CDR2 from the germline V gene are MDHEN and SYDVKM. There are 11 residues in the CDR3. The CDR3 spells CASNSSPGYTF. DNA of the CDR3: TGTGCCAGCAACTCGAGCCCTGGCTACACCTTC.

This clone was seen a few times. This chain uses TRBV2 with TRBJ2-3; 7 bases align to TRBD2. From germline, CDR1 is SNHLY and CDR2 FYNNEI. There are 14 residues in the CDR3. J gave up 6 bases and V 3 bases, and 6 bases lay outside the gene matches. CDR3 in amino acids: CASSDGLEVDTQYF. The CDR3 DNA reads TGTGCCAGCAGTGATGGACTAGAGGTGGATACGCAGTATTTT.

A few counts support this clone. The V call is TRBV4-1, the J call TRBJ1-1; D not certain. Looked up from germline, CDR1 is MGHRA and CDR2 is YSYEKL. Deletions cut 3 bases from V and 1 base from J, with 15 bases between. The CDR3 sequence is 16 residues long. CDR3 loop: CASSHQVVLANTEAFF. The CDR3 DNA is TGCGCCAGCAGCCACCAGGTGGTCCTGGCGAACACTGAAGCTTTCTTT.